A single sample is the source of the 4 T cell receptor beta chains below, sequenced in a study of blood T cells in healthy people across ages (dated by TCRdb to the mid-2010s). To prepare the library, 5' RACE was applied. The sequencer was an Illumina HiSeq 2500. The second PCR ran for about 6 to 11 cycles and used a J-beta primer mix along with a sample-barcoded 5' primer. TCRdb reprocessing: public reads trimmed at Q25 with fastp, clones called with MiXCR, in-frame beta chains kept. Each record represents a unique CDR3 protein, reported with the most common genes and DNA among its rows. For this sample the table gives 700,000 to 900,000 distinct CDR3 sequences, of which about 53% were detected only once. Roughly two fifths of the sample lies in the top ten. Material: blood. These TCRs come from a man of 80 years or more in good health.

This chain links TRBV7-9 with TRBJ2-3; D possibly corresponds to TRBD2 (6 bases). CDR1 is SEHNR and CDR2 is FQNEAQ in the germline V gene (reference sequence). This CDR3 spans 17 amino acids. Trimming pared 5 bases from V and 14 bases from J, leaving 32 bases between. CDR3 loop: CASSPPIGSGKHRYAYF. The CDR3 DNA reads TGTGCCAGCAGCCCCCCAATCGGGAGCGGAAAGCACAGATACGCGTATTTT.

This chain links TRBV27 with TRBJ2-3, with D uncertain. CDR3 size: 17 residues. Germline CDR1 MNHEY, CDR2 SMNVEV (reference sequence). Trimming removed 3 bases from V and 2 bases from J, with 18 bases in between. The CDR3 sequence is CASSFLGAPVSTDTQYF. The DNA of the CDR3 is TGTGCCAGCAGTTTTCTAGGAGCCCCAGTATCCACAGATACGCAGTATTTT.

V is TRBV13 and J is TRBJ2-3; TRBD2 matches 7 bases. The CDR3 contains 17 residues. CDR1 and CDR2 (germline): PRHDT, FYEKMQ (reference sequence). The trim removed 5 bases at V and 14 bases at J, leaving 25 bases unmatched. The CDR3 bases are TGTGCCAGCAGCGGCGACCCCAACGGGAGGATTCACAGATACGCGTATTTT. This encodes CASSGDPNGRIHRYAYF.

V and J are TRBV5-5 and TRBJ2-7; D is perhaps TRBD1 or TRBD2 (5 bases each). Between the trimmed V and J ends, which lost 6 bases and 5 bases, there was a span of 21 bases. The CDR3 has 15 residues. Germline V gene sequence: CDR1 SGHKS, CDR2 YYEKEE (reference sequence). The CDR3 DNA sequence: TGTGCCAGCACCGCGTGGACGGGGCTTTTGGACGAGCAGTACTTC. It is translated as CASTAWTGLLDEQYF.